This T cell receptor (beta chain) was found in a study of cytomegalovirus exposure and HLA in healthy donors. Findings of the study overall: Analysis was carried out at a later point, and it linked a missense DCLRE1C variant to TCR beta V- and J-gene trimming.

This clone was recorded at least ten times. The target antigen is unknown. CDR3 size: 14 residues. With 5 bases clipped from V and 5 bases from J, the junction kept 8 bases outside the gene matches. Germline V gene sequence: CDR1 LNHDA, CDR2 SQIVND (reference sequence). Researchers ran the PCR with 60 Vbeta and 13 Jbeta primers. Data came from immunoSEQ multiplex PCR; TCRdb stores just in-frame clones and leaves some out. The data contain 150,000 to 200,000 clones, approximately 80% of them singletons. The clonotype originates from a man between 18 and 35 years old in good health and CMV-seropositive. Sequenced input: PBMCs. V gene TRBV19 combines with J gene TRBJ2-7, with TRBD1 identical over 8 bases. The CDR3 region has the DNA TGTGCCAGTAGTCGGGTGGCAGGGGGCGACGAGCAGTACTTC. Translation: CASSRVAGGDEQYF.